The rows below give T cell receptor beta chains drawn from one sample of a study of T cell responses to AZD1222 COVID-19 vaccine. Clones were read by immunoSEQ multiplex PCR, and TCRdb kept only the in-frame ones, dropping some. There are about 130,000 clones in the sample; more than 80% occur only once, and 4.2% lies in the top ten. The starting material was peripheral blood, obtained on day 0 of AZD1222 vaccination. The receptors stem from an adult in good health. CDR3s include the opening cysteine and the closing phenylalanine or tryptophan. A D gene is named only where the DNA matches it firmly. The listing skips clone size in some rows; elsewhere it reads once, few, many or a size class.

clone size	V gene	D gene	J gene	CDR3 DNA	CDR3 protein
NA	TRBV30	NA	TRBJ2-6	TGTGCCTGGACGCGGGGGGACAGGGCCTCTGGGGCCAACGTCCTGACTTTC	CAWTRGDRASGANVLTF
NA	TRBV27	NA	TRBJ1-6	TGTGCCAGCAGTTTCCGGGACGATAATAATTCACCCCTCCACTTT	CASSFRDDNNSPLHF
NA	TRBV14	NA	TRBJ2-3	TGTGCCAGCAGCCAGATTTTCGGACGTGGCACAGATACGCAGTATTTT	CASSQIFGRGTDTQYF
NA	TRBV5-1	NA	TRBJ1-6	TGCGCCAGCAGCTTGTCGGGATTCTATAATTCACCCCTCCACTTT	CASSLSGFYNSPLHF
NA	TRBV19	NA	TRBJ1-2	TGTGCCAGTAGTCTGCTACAGGGCGCTAACTATGGCTACACCTTC	CASSLLQGANYGYTF
few	TRBV7-2	TRBD1	TRBJ1-6	TGTGCCAGCAGCTTAGCCTACAGGGGGCTCGGGTCACCCCTCCACTTT	CASSLAYRGLGSPLHF
NA	TRBV30	NA	TRBJ1-3	TGTGCCTGGAGTGTACAGCGGGGAATACCTGGAAACACCATATATTTT	CAWSVQRGIPGNTIYF
NA	TRBV14	NA	TRBJ1-3	TGTGCCAGCAGCCAAAGGCCGAACACCATATATTTT	CASSQRPNTIYF
NA	TRBV5-5	NA	TRBJ1-2	TGTGCCAGCAGCCATTGGCAGGGCGACGGCTACACCTTC	CASSHWQGDGYTF
NA	TRBV6-5	TRBD1	TRBJ1-1	TGTGCCAGCAGGGGGGACAGCGGGTACACTGAAGCTTTCTTT	CASRGDSGYTEAFF
NA	TRBV29-1	NA	TRBJ2-1	TGCAGCGTTGTGGTTCGGAATGAGCAGTTCTTC	CSVVVRNEQFF
NA	TRBV4-2	NA	TRBJ2-1	TGTGCCAGCAGCCAAGGCACTTTGGGGGGCCACGACAATGAGCAGTTCTTC	CASSQGTLGGHDNEQFF
NA	TRBV29-1	TRBD1	TRBJ2-3	TGCAGCGTGGGGACAGGGGGCACAGATACGCAGTATTTT	CSVGTGGTDTQYF
NA	TRBV5-1	NA	TRBJ1-5	TGCGCCAGCAGCTTGGTGCCGGATCAGCCCCAGCATTTT	CASSLVPDQPQHF
NA	TRBV24-1	TRBD1	TRBJ1-2	TGTGCCACCAGTGATACGCGGACAGGGGGTTTTTTTGGTGGCTACACCTTC	CATSDTRTGGFFGGYTF
NA	TRBV5-1	TRBD1	TRBJ2-7	TGCGCCAGCAGCTTGGAGGGGGACAGGGGGCCCGCCTACGAGCAGTACTTC	CASSLEGDRGPAYEQYF
NA	TRBV11-2	TRBD1	TRBJ1-5	TGTGCCAGCAGCGGCCAGGGGGAGGATCAGCCCCAGCATTTT	CASSGQGEDQPQHF
few	TRBV7-9	NA	TRBJ2-3	TGTGCCAGCAGCTTTACAGGGTTCGGCACAGATACGCAGTATTTT	CASSFTGFGTDTQYF
NA	TRBV11-2	NA	TRBJ2-2	TGTGCCAGCAGCACCATGGGGGTGGAGCTGTTTTTT	CASSTMGVELFF